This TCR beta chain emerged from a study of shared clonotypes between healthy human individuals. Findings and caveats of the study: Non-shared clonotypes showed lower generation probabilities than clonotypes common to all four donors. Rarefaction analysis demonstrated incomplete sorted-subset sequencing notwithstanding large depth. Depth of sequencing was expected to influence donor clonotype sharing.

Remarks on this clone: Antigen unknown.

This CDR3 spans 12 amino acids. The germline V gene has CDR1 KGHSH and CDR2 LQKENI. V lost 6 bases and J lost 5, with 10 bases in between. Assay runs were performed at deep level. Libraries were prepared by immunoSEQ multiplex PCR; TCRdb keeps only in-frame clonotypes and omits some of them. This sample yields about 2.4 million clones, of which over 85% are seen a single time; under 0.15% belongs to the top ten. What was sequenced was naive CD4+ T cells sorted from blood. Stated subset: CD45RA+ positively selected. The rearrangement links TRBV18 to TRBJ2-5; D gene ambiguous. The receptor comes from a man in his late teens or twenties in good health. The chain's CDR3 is CASSASSETQYF. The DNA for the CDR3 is TGTGCCAGCTCGGCGTCTAGTGAGACCCAGTACTTC.